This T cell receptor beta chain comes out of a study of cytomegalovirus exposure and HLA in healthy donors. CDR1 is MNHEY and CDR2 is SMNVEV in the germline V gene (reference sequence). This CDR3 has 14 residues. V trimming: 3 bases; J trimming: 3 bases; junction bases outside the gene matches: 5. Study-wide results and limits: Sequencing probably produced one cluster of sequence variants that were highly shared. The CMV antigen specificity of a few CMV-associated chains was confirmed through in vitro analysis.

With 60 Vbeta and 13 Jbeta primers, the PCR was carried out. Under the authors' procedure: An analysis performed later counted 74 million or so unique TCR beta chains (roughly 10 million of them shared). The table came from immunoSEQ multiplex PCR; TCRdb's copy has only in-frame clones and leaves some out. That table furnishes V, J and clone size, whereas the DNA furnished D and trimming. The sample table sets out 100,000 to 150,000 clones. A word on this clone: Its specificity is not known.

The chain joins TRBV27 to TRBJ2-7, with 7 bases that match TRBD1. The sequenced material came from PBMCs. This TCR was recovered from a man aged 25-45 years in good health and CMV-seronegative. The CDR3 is CASSFRRTGYEQYF. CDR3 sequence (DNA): TGTGCCAGCAGTTTCCGAAGGACAGGCTACGAGCAGTACTTC.